Below are 2 T cell receptor beta chains sequenced from a single sample in a study of neoadjuvant anti-PD-1 for oral cavity cancer (TCRdb year 2021). The library was made by the immunoSEQ multiplex PCR assay. The clones in this table, taken by TCRdb from immuneACCESS, are in-frame only. Not every clone is retained; where verified, under half of the shortfall comes from an unresolved V gene, and the cause of the rest is unknown. This sample has approximately 13,000 clones in its table, and just under 75% of those were observed once. Roughly 2.9% of the sample is held by the ten biggest clonotypes. The time point label, read with the paper, signifies: after neoadjuvant nivolumab, at surgical resection. The specimen was PBMCs, collected after nivolumab (anti-PD-1) treatment. Receptors were obtained from a person between 40 and 85 years old with oral cavity squamous cell carcinoma.

V usage is TRBV9 and J usage is TRBJ1-4; D is possibly TRBD1 (6 bases). In germline, CDR1 is SGDLS, CDR2 YYNGEE. The CDR3 length is 15 residues. V lost 0 bases to trimming and J lost 7 bases, with 13 bases between them. The CDR3 is CASSVEGGSTEKLFF. CDR3 DNA: TGTGCCAGCAGCGTAGAAGGGGGTTCAACTGAAAAACTGTTTTTT.

There are a few counts of this clone. V and J are TRBV4-1 and TRBJ2-7, with a possible D match to TRBD1 (5 bases). The germline V gene has CDR1 MGHRA and CDR2 YSYEKL. This CDR3 has 17 residues. V lost 0 bases to trimming and J lost 0 bases, with 15 bases between them. In nucleotides, the CDR3 is TGCGCCAGCAGCCAAGATCTGTTCCAGGGAAGCTCCTACGAGCAGTACTTC. Translating it yields CASSQDLFQGSSYEQYF.